The 21 T cell receptor beta chains below all came from one sample that was sequenced in a study of CD8 T cells in ankylosing spondylitis (dated by TCRdb to about 2017). The receptor library was made with 5' RACE. Sequencing was performed on an Illumina HiSeq 2500. TCRdb applied fastp at Q25 and MiXCR to the public reads, then kept only in-frame beta chains. Merged by CDR3 protein, the rows form single entries marked with the most common genes and DNA. The sample table records about 800,000 distinct CDR3 sequences; 10% to 15% of these occur just once. Roughly 0.51% of the sample rests with the top ten. Broader findings and caveats from the paper: A TCR beta motif of several highly homologous amino acid variants appeared characteristic of blood from ankylosing spondylitis patients.

Antigens for these TCRs are unknown. Sequences were obtained from blood, either unsorted or a sorted T cell fraction (not recorded which). These receptors were collected from a male donor with ankylosing spondylitis.

The rearrangement links TRBV20-1 to TRBJ1-4, with a possible D match to TRBD1 (5 bases). The CDR3 runs to 14 residues. Per the germline V gene, CDR1 is DFQATT and CDR2 is SNEGSKA (reference sequence). V lost 3 bases to trimming and J lost 6 bases, with 14 bases between them. CDR3 loop: CSASQVRGDEKLFF. CDR3 coding DNA: TGCAGTGCTAGCCAAGTTAGGGGTGATGAAAAACTGTTTTTT.

This clonotype was seen only a few times. A much larger clone differs from this one at a single base, so this may be a read error. The V gene is TRBV7-3, the J gene TRBJ1-6; 9 positions match TRBD1. The CDR3 spans 14 residues. Germline values: CDR1 SGHTA, CDR2 FQGTGA. The V and J ends lost 5 bases and 7 bases, in that order; junction bases with no gene match: 3. CDR3 sequence reads: CASSTGTGNSPLHF. The DNA of the CDR3 is TGTGCCAGCAGCACCGGGACAGGGAATTCACCCCTCCACTTT.

This clonotype was counted a few times. The V call is TRBV20-1, the J call TRBJ2-3, with 9 bases fitting TRBD1. The junction had 3 bases not matched to a gene; V was cut back by 3 bases and J by 2 bases. This CDR3 spans 14 amino acids. The V gene's germline CDR1 is DFQATT and CDR2 SNEGSKA (reference sequence). CDR3 sequence: CSARGQGNTDTQYF. CDR3 coding DNA: TGCAGTGCTAGGGGACAGGGCAACACAGATACGCAGTATTTT.

Of note for this clonotype: It is likely a read error, because the conserved phenylalanine at the end of the CDR3 is missing. This chain joins TRBV20-1 and TRBJ2-1; 8 nucleotides line up with TRBD1. The V gene's germline CDR1 is DFQATT and CDR2 SNEGSKA (reference sequence). This CDR3 comprises 14 residues. V was pared by 3 bases and J by 3 bases, with 4 bases of the junction left unmatched. DNA for the CDR3: TGCAGTGCTAGGGACAGGGTGGGCTACAATGAGCAGTTCCTC. Translated, it gives CSARDRVGYNEQFL.

J is TRBJ2-1 and V is TRBV20-1; TRBD1 is a possible D gene (5 bases). The V gene lost 4 bases and the J gene lost 5 bases, with 9 bases spanning the gap. The length of the CDR3 is 12 residues. Germline CDR1 is DFQATT and CDR2 is SNEGSKA (reference sequence). The DNA for the CDR3 is TGCAGTGCTACAGGGTATCACAATGAGCAGTTCTTC. Amino acids: CSATGYHNEQFF.

The chain joins TRBV7-2 to TRBJ2-5; D perhaps matches TRBD1 (6 bases). This CDR3 is built from 16 residues. Germline assignment: CDR1 SGHTA and CDR2 FQGNSA. V was shortened by 1 base and J by 4 bases, with 16 bases between the two germline ends. CDR3 sequence (DNA): TGTGCCAGCAGCTTAGTCGGACAGAGTAGAGGAGAGACCCAGTACTTC. Amino acids: CASSLVGQSRGETQYF.

The chain employs TRBV28 and TRBJ2-7, with D possibly TRBD1 on 6 matching bases. The CDR3 length is 13 residues. In germline, CDR1 is MDHEN, CDR2 SYDVKM. V lost 7 bases and J 6 bases, leaving 16 bases between the germline ends. CDR3 DNA: TGTGCCAGCACATCTCAGGGGCAAGGCGAGCAGTACTTC. Protein product: CASTSQGQGEQYF.

As for this clonotype: The germline gene is not matched at one end of the junction; a read error may be the cause. CDR3 sequence (DNA): TGTGCTAGCAGGACCCCCTCCGGGGAGCTGTTTTTT. This codes for CASRTPSGELFF. The V call is TRBV7-7, the J call TRBJ2-2; D unresolved. Looked up from germline, CDR1 is SSHAT and CDR2 is FNYEAQ (reference sequence). The CDR3 runs 12 residues.

J is TRBJ2-3 and V is TRBV2, with TRBD2 matching over 7 bases. The CDR3 runs 14 residues. V lost 7 bases to trimming and J lost 0 bases; unmatched junction nucleotides: 4. Germline V gene data show CDR1 as SNHLY and CDR2 as FYNNEI. Here the CDR3 reads CASNREASTDTQYF. DNA of the CDR3: TGTGCCAGCAATCGGGAGGCCAGCACAGATACGCAGTATTTT. The variable domain in full, completed from reference TRBV2 and TRBJ2-3, reads EPEVTQTPSHQVTQMGQEVILRCVPISNHLYFYWYRQILGQKVEFLVSFYNNEISEKSEIFDDQFSVERPDGSNFTLKIRSTKLEDSAMYFCASNREASTDTQYFGPGTRLTVL.

This clonotype occurred once. The V and J genes are TRBV4-2 and TRBJ2-5; possibly TRBD2 for D (5 bases). This CDR3 spans 15 amino acids. The ends were cut back, 0 bases at V and 5 bases at J, with 13 bases in the middle. Looked up from germline, CDR1 is LGHNA and CDR2 is YNFKEQ. The CDR3 nucleotides read TGTGCCAGCAGCCAAGAGCCCGGGATTGAGGAGACCCAGTACTTC. Translation gives CASSQEPGIEETQYF.

This clonotype was found a few times. This rearrangement joins TRBV3-1 to TRBJ2-1; the D gene is possibly TRBD2 (6 bases). This CDR3 has 14 residues. Germline CDR1 LGHDT, CDR2 YNNKEL (reference sequence). Trimming shortened V by 8 bases and J by 8 bases, and 19 bases separated the two germline ends. DNA of the CDR3: TGTGCCAGCTGCCGGGACTGCGGCAGGGATGAGCAGTTCTTC. It encodes CASCRDCGRDEQFF.

The chain joins TRBV20-1 to TRBJ1-2; D is unclear. Trimming shortened V by 3 bases and J by 6 bases, and 14 bases separated the two germline ends. Germline V gene lookup returns CDR1 DFQATT and CDR2 SNEGSKA (reference sequence). This CDR3 has 13 amino acids. The CDR3 sequence: CSASLGSRDGYTF. The CDR3 DNA follows: TGCAGTGCTAGCTTGGGGAGTAGAGATGGCTACACCTTC.

This clonotype has more than one count but fewer than ten. The rearrangement links TRBV7-8 to TRBJ2-1; unclear D gene. The V end lost 2 bases, the J end lost 10 bases, and 15 bases lay between the germline ends. CDR1 and CDR2 (germline): SGHVS, FQNEAQ. The CDR3 loop spans 14 amino acids. The CDR3 is CASSLYRVGGEQFF. CDR3 bases: TGTGCCAGCAGCTTATATAGGGTCGGTGGAGAGCAGTTCTTC.

This rearrangement joins TRBV12-3 or TRBV12-4 to TRBJ2-3; 9 bases are a match to TRBD2. The CDR3 is made up of 15 amino acids. V lost 3 bases to trimming and J lost 2 bases; unmatched junction nucleotides: 3. This CDR3 is CASSFSGGYTDTQYF. The CDR3 nucleotides are TGTGCCAGCAGTTTTAGCGGGGGTTACACAGATACGCAGTATTTT.

This clonotype showed up just a few times. This chain connects TRBV13 to TRBJ2-7, with D uncertain. The CDR3 extends over 18 amino acids. The V end was cut by 5 bases, the J end by 3 bases, with 26 bases between. The V gene's germline CDR1 is PRHDT and CDR2 FYEKMQ (reference sequence). The CDR3 reads CASSQLTHRAVTDYEQYF. CDR3 coding DNA: TGTGCCAGCAGCCAACTAACCCACCGGGCCGTTACAGACTACGAGCAGTACTTC.

This clonotype appeared a few times. The chain employs TRBV20-1 and TRBJ2-7, with 8 bases aligning to TRBD1. This CDR3 region has 13 residues. V was pared by 5 bases and J by 3 bases, with 6 bases of the junction left unmatched. Germline V gene data show CDR1 as DFQATT and CDR2 as SNEGSKA (reference sequence). CDR3 amino acids: CSASPGQVYEQYF. The CDR3 region has the DNA TGCAGTGCTTCTCCGGGACAGGTCTACGAGCAGTACTTC.

Only a few counts were recorded for this clonotype. CDR3 coding DNA: TGTGCCAGCAGCTTTTATAGCGGGGCGACCTACAATGAGCAGTTCTTC. This sequence encodes CASSFYSGATYNEQFF. The chain carries TRBV11-2 and TRBJ2-1, with 8 bases fitting TRBD2. Per germline, CDR1 SGHAT and CDR2 FQNNGV. With 3 bases clipped from V and 2 bases from J, the junction kept 6 bases outside the gene matches. The CDR3 has 16 amino acids.

This clonotype was counted only a few times. The rearrangement joins TRBV10-3 to TRBJ2-1; weak D call: TRBD1 (6 bases). This CDR3 is 14 amino acids long. Germline V gives CDR1 ENHRY, CDR2 SYGVKD. Trimming left V 5 bases short and J 5 bases short, with 13 bases between. The CDR3 sequence is CAISSLRTDNEQFF. In DNA, the CDR3 is TGTGCCATCAGTTCCTTGAGGACAGACAATGAGCAGTTCTTC.

The J gene is TRBJ2-1, the V gene TRBV6-2 or TRBV6-3; D may correspond to TRBD1 or TRBD2 (5 bases each). This CDR3 region has 13 residues. Germline CDR1 MNHEY, CDR2 SVGEGT. V lost 7 bases, J lost 15 bases, and 22 bases lay in between. The CDR3 protein is CASTTRGPGSPFF. CDR3 nucleotides: TGTGCCAGCACAACGAGGGGCCCAGGTTCTCCGTTCTTC.

This clonotype occurred a few times. The rearrangement joins TRBV20-1 to TRBJ2-6, with D hard to call. CDR3 size: 12 residues. V lost 4 bases and J lost 4, with 5 bases in between. Germline V gene data show CDR1 as DFQATT and CDR2 as SNEGSKA (reference sequence). The CDR3 coding sequence is TGCAGTGCTATGGCCGGGGCCAACGTCCTGACTTTC. This codes for CSAMAGANVLTF.

The chain combines TRBV27 with TRBJ2-5; 7 nucleotides match TRBD1. From germline, CDR1 is MNHEY and CDR2 SMNVEV (reference sequence). Unmatched junction bases numbered 12, after V lost 6 bases and J lost 5 bases. There are 15 residues in the CDR3. CDR3 nucleotides: TGTGCCAGCAGCCACATAGACAGGGCTGGCGAGACCCAGTACTTC. Residues: CASSHIDRAGETQYF.